This T cell receptor (beta chain) was profiled in a study of monozygotic twins with inflammatory bowel disease. TCRdb reprocessed the 5' RACE reads; each CDR3 protein has one entry and no DNA is given. Its listing shows about 43,000 distinct CDR3 sequences. The CDR3 is made up of 16 amino acids. The germline V gene has CDR1 MNHEY and CDR2 SMNVEV (reference sequence). The sequenced sample was blood. V is TRBV27 and J is TRBJ2-1; checking the TCRdb D call of TRBD1 is not possible without DNA. The clonotype was recovered from a human donor with ulcerative colitis or Crohn's disease, or a healthy co-twin of an affected twin (not recorded which). The CDR3 here is CASSSVQGALYNEQFF.